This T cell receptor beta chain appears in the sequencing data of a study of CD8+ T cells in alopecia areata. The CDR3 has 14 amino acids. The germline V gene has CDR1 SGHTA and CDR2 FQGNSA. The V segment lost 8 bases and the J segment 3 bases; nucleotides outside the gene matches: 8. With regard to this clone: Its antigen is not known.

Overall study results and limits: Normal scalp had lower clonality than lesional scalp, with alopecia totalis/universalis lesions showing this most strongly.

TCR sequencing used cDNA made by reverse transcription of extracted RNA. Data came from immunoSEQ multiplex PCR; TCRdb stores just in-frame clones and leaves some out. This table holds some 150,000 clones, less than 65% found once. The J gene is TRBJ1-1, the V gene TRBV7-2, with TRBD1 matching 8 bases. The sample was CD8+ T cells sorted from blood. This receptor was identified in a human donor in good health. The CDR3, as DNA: TGTGCCAGCGGAAGGACAGGGTCATACACTGAAGCTTTCTTT. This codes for CASGRTGSYTEAFF.